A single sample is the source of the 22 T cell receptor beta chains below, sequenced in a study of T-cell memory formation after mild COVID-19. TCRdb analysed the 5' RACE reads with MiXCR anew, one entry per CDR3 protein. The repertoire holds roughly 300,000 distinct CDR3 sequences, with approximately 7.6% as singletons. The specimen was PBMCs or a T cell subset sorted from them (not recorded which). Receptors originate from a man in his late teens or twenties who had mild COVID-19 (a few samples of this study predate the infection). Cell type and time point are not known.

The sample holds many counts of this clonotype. The CDR3 bases are TGTGCCAGCAGTACCAGCTCTGGGGCCAACGTCCTGACTTTC. The encoded protein is CASSTSSGANVLTF. The chain recombines TRBV3-1 with TRBJ2-6; D ambiguous. The CDR3 totals 14 residues. Germline-derived CDR1 and CDR2 are LGHDT and YNNKEL (reference sequence). Trimming pared 6 bases from V and 0 bases from J, leaving 6 bases between.

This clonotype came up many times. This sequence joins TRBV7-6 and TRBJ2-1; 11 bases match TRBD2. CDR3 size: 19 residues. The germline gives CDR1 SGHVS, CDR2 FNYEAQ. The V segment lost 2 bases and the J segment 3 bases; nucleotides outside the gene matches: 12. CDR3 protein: CASSLSPLTSGVIYNEQFF. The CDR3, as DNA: TGTGCCAGCAGCTTATCCCCCCTGACTAGCGGGGTTATCTACAATGAGCAGTTCTTC.

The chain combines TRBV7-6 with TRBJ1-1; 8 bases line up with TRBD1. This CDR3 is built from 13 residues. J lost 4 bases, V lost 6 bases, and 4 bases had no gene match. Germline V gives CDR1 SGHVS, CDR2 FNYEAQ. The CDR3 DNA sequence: TGTGCCAGCAGACTTACAGGGGGCACTGAAGCTTTCTTT. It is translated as CASRLTGGTEAFF.

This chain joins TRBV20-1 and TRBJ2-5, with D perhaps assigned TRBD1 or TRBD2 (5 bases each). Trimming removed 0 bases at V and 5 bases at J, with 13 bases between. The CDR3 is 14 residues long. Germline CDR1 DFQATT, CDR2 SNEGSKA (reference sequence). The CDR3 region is CSARDIEGTETQYF. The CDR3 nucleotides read TGCAGTGCTAGAGACATCGAGGGGACGGAGACCCAGTACTTC.

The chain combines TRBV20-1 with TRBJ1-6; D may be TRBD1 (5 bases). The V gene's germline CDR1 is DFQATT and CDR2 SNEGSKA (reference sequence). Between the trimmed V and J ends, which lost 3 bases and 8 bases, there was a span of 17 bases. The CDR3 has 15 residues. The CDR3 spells CSAREAGPYHSPLHF. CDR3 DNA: TGCAGTGCTAGGGAGGCAGGGCCGTATCATTCACCCCTCCACTTT.

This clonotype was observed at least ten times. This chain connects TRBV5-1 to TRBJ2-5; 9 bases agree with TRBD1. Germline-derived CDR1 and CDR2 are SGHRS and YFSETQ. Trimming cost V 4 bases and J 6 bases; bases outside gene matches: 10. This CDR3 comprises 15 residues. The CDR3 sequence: CASSESGTGRQTQYF. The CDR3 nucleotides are TGCGCCAGCAGCGAATCCGGGACAGGGAGGCAGACCCAGTACTTC.

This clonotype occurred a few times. The CDR3 nucleotides read TGCGCCAGCAGCGCCGGCCTAGGGACAGAGACCCAGTACTTC. Its translation is CASSAGLGTETQYF. The V and J genes are TRBV5-1 and TRBJ2-5; D may match TRBD1 or TRBD2 (5 bases each). Trimming took off 4 bases at V and 4 bases at J, with 14 bases between the two ends. The CDR3 has 14 residues. Germline V gene lookup returns CDR1 SGHRS and CDR2 YFSETQ.

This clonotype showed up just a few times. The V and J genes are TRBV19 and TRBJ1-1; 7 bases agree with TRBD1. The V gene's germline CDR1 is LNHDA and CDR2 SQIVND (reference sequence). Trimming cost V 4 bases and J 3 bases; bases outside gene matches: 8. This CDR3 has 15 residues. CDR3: CASSRGEGADTEAFF. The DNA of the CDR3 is TGTGCCAGTAGTAGGGGGGAGGGGGCGGACACTGAAGCTTTCTTT. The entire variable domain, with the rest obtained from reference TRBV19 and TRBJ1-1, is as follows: DGGITQSPKYLFRKEGQNVTLSCEQNLNHDAMYWYRQDPGQGLRLIYYSQIVNDFQKGDIAEGYSVSREKKESFPLTVTSAQKNPTAFYLCASSRGEGADTEAFFGQGTRLTVV.

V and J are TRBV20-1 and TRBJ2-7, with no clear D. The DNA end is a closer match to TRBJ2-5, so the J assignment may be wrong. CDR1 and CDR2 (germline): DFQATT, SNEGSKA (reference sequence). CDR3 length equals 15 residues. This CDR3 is CSATLPRGPGETQYF. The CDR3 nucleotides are TGCAGTGCCACCCTCCCTCGCGGCCCCGGCGAGACCCAGTACTTC.

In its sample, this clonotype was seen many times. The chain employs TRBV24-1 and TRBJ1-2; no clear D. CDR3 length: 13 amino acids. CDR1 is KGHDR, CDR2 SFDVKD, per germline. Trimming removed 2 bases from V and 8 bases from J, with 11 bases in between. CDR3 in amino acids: CATSDSWGNGYTF. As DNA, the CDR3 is TGTGCCACCAGTGATTCGTGGGGAAACGGCTACACCTTC.

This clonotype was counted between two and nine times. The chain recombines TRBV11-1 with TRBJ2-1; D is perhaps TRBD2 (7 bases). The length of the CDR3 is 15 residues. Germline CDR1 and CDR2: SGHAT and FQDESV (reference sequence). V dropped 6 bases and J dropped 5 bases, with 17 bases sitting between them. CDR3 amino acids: CASRKRGAGHNEQFF. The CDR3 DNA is TGTGCCAGCAGGAAACGGGGGGCTGGCCACAATGAGCAGTTCTTC.

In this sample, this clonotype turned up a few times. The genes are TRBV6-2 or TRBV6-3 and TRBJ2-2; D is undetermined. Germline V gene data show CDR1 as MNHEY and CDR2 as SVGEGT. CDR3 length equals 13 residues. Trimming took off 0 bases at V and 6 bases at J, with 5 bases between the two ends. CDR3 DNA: TGTGCCAGCAGTTACTCGAGCGCCGGGGAGCTGTTTTTT. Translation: CASSYSSAGELFF.

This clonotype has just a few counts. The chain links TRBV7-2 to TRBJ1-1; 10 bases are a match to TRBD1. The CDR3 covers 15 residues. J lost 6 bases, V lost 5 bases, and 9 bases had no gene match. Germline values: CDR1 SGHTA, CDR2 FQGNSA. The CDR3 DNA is TGTGCCAGCAGCCCAACCGGGACAGGGGTCCCTGAAGCTTTCTTT. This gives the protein CASSPTGTGVPEAFF.

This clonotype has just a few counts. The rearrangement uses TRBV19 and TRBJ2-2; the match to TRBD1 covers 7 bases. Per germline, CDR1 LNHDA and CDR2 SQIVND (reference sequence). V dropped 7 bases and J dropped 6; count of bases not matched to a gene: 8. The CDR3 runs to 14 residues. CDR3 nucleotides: TGTGCCAGTACCCCGGGCGACAGGGCCGGGGAGCTGTTTTTT. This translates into CASTPGDRAGELFF. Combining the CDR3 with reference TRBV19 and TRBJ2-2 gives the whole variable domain DGGITQSPKYLFRKEGQNVTLSCEQNLNHDAMYWYRQDPGQGLRLIYYSQIVNDFQKGDIAEGYSVSREKKESFPLTVTSAQKNPTAFYLCASTPGDRAGELFFGEGSRLTVL.

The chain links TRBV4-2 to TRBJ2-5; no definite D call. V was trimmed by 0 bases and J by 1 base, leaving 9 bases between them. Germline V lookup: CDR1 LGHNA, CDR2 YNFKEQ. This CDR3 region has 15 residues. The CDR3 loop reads CASSQERKIQETQYF. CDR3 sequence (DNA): TGTGCCAGCAGCCAAGAGCGGAAAATCCAAGAGACCCAGTACTTC.

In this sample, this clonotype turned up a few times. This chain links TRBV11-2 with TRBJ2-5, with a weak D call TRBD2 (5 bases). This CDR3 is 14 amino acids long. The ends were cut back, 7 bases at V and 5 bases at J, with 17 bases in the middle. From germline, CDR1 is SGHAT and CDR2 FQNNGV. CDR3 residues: CASTDLRGWETQYF. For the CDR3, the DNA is TGTGCCAGCACCGACCTACGGGGTTGGGAGACCCAGTACTTC.

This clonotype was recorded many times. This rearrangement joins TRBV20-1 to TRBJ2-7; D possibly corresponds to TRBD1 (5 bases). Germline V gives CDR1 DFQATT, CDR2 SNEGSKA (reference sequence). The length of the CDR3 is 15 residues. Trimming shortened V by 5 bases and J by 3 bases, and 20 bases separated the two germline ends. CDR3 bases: TGCAGTGCTTCACCAAACCGGCTAGGGGACTACGAGCAGTACTTC. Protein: CSASPNRLGDYEQYF.

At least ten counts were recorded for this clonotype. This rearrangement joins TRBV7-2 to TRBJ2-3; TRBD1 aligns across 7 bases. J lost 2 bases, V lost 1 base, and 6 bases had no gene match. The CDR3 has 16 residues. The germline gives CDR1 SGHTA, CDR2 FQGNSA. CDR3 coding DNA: TGTGCCAGCAGCTTAGGGGGGACAGCCTACACAGATACGCAGTATTTT. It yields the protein CASSLGGTAYTDTQYF.

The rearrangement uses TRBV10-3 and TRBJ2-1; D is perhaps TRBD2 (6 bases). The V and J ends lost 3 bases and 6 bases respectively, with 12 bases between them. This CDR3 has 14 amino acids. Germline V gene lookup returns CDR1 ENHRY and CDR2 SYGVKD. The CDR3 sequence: CAISDPRGGNEQFF. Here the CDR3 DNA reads TGTGCCATCAGTGACCCTAGGGGAGGCAATGAGCAGTTCTTC.

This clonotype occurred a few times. The CDR3 reads CSARRAGGYGYTF. Here the CDR3 DNA reads TGCAGTGCTAGACGGGCAGGGGGCTATGGCTACACCTTC. The J gene is TRBJ1-2, the V gene TRBV20-1; 7 bases align to TRBD1. The length of the CDR3 is 13 residues. Germline loops: CDR1 DFQATT, CDR2 SNEGSKA (reference sequence). J lost 4 bases, V lost 2 bases, and 4 bases had no gene match.

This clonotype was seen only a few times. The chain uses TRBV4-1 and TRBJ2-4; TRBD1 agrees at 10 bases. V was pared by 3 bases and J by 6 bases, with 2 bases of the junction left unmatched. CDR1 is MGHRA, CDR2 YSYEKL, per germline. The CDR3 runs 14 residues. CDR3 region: CASSHGTGVNIQYF. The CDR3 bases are TGCGCCAGCAGCCACGGGACAGGGGTAAACATTCAGTACTTC.

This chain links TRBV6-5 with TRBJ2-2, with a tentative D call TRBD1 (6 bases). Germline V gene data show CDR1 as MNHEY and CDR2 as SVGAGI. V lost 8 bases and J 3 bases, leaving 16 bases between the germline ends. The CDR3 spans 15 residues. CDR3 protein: CASRTGTIHTGELFF. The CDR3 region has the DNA TGTGCCAGCCGGACGGGGACAATTCACACCGGGGAGCTGTTTTTT.